There are a few counts of the clone carrying this TCR beta chain. What it binds is not known. The sequenced template was cDNA made from the entire isolated RNA. Data came from immunoSEQ multiplex PCR; TCRdb stores just in-frame clones and leaves some out. The table lists 300,000 to 350,000 clones, roughly 21% of them singletons. This entry comes from a study of beta chain features in type 1 diabetes. Study-level information: Cells sorted and examined across all samples totaled roughly 100,000,000. Overall study findings and caveats: Individuals with type 1 diabetes displayed fewer insertions and more deletions at VDJ junctions.

In germline, CDR1 is SGHRS, CDR2 YFSETQ. The CDR3 is made up of 15 amino acids. The trim removed 4 bases at V and 5 bases at J, leaving 5 bases unmatched. The sequence was obtained from a woman in her late teens or twenties in good health. Sequencing used naive CD4+ T cells from blood. J is TRBJ2-3 and V is TRBV5-1, with TRBD1 matching over 12 bases. CDR3: CASSPGTGGQDTQYF. DNA for the CDR3: TGCGCCAGCAGCCCGGGGACAGGGGGCCAAGATACGCAGTATTTT.